The 20 T cell receptor beta chains presented below share a single source sample, sequenced in a study of T cell repertoires in cytomegalovirus infection. TCRdb analysed the reads with MiXCR anew, one entry per CDR3 protein. The sample holds under 200,000 distinct CDR3 sequences, about a tenth seen once. The sequenced sample consisted of PBMCs. All receptors come from a human donor in good health (CMV status not recorded). Some clones in this sample may be carry-over from other donors' samples.

This clonotype was seen many times. This CDR3 is CASSFRAAGGDTGELFF. CDR3 coding DNA: TGTGCCAGCAGTTTTAGGGCGGCGGGGGGGGACACCGGGGAGCTGTTTTTT. V and J are TRBV7-8 and TRBJ2-2; 9 positions match TRBD2. The germline CDR1 and CDR2 sequences are SGHVS and FQNEAQ. Trimming at V came to 6 bases and at J to 3 bases, leaving 11 bases not matched to a gene. This CDR3 has 17 residues. Using reference TRBV7-8 and TRBJ2-2 for the parts outside the CDR3, the full variable domain is GAGVSQSPRYKVAKRGQDVALRCDPISGHVSLFWYQQALGQGPEFLTYFQNEAQLDKSGLPSDRFFAERPEGSVSTLKIQRTQQEDSAVYLCASSFRAAGGDTGELFFGEGSRLTVL.

The chain combines TRBV2 with TRBJ2-5; 13 bases line up with TRBD2. This CDR3 contains 14 residues. Germline CDR1 reads SNHLY; CDR2 reads FYNNEI. The junction had 2 bases not matched to a gene; V was cut back by 7 bases and J by 3 bases. CDR3 in DNA: TGTGCCAGCATAGGACTAGCGGGAGAAGAGACCCAGTACTTC. Its translation is CASIGLAGEETQYF.

At least ten counts were recorded for this clonotype. The J gene is TRBJ2-5, the V gene TRBV6-6; D not certain. Germline V CDR1 and CDR2: MNHNY, SVGAGI (reference sequence). CDR3 length equals 14 residues. Trimming took 3 bases from V and 1 from J, leaving 9 bases between them. The CDR3 DNA reads TGTGCCAGCAGTTATCCGGAAGCCCAAGAGACCCAGTACTTC. This gives the protein CASSYPEAQETQYF.

In its sample, this clonotype was seen a few times. This chain joins TRBV19 and TRBJ1-1; D not resolved. The germline V gene has CDR1 LNHDA and CDR2 SQIVND (reference sequence). The CDR3 runs 14 residues. The V end lost 6 bases, the J end lost 6 bases, and 17 bases lay between the germline ends. CDR3 sequence (DNA): TGTGCCAGTAGAGGGAGTGGGCTTAGGCCTGAAGCTTTCTTT. Residues: CASRGSGLRPEAFF.

The table lists this clonotype with a few counts. The chain combines TRBV30 with TRBJ2-7; 8 bases map to TRBD2. Germline CDR1 GTSNPN, CDR2 SVGIG (reference sequence). There are 17 residues in the CDR3. V lost 1 base, J lost 6 bases, and 17 bases stayed unmatched. The CDR3, as DNA: TGTGCCTGGAGTGACCGGCCGGGACTAGAATCGACCGGCGAGCAGTACTTC. Protein product: CAWSDRPGLESTGEQYF.

This clonotype was picked up a small number of times. The chain joins TRBV28 to TRBJ1-2, with TRBD1 matching over 8 bases. V gave up 5 bases and J gave up 2 bases; unmatched junction bases: 7. Germline V gives CDR1 MDHEN, CDR2 SYDVKM. The CDR3 has 15 residues. CDR3 DNA sequence: TGTGCCAGCAGTCGGACAGGGAAGTTGAACTATGGCTACACCTTC. It is translated as CASSRTGKLNYGYTF.

This clonotype was detected ten times or more. This sequence joins TRBV7-2 and TRBJ1-5; maybe TRBD1 (6 bases). Germline CDR1 and CDR2: SGHTA and FQGNSA. The CDR3 runs to 14 residues. V was shortened by 5 bases and J by 6 bases, with 14 bases between the two germline ends. In DNA form, the CDR3 reads TGTGCCAGCAGCCGAGGGGGGGCCCCTCAGCCCCAGCATTTT. Its translation: CASSRGGAPQPQHF.

The chain couples TRBV5-5 to TRBJ2-3; D is possibly TRBD1 (5 bases). Germline CDR1 SGHKS, CDR2 YYEKEE (reference sequence). V was clipped by 3 bases and J by 11 bases, with 13 bases between them. This CDR3 spans 12 amino acids. The CDR3 bases are TGTGCCAGCAGCTGGGGCCCCGCCGAGCAGTATTTT. Its translation: CASSWGPAEQYF.

The gene calls are TRBV19 and TRBJ1-1, with no clear D. CDR3 length: 13 amino acids. V was trimmed by 8 bases and J by 0 bases, leaving 10 bases between them. Germline CDR1 reads LNHDA; CDR2 reads SQIVND (reference sequence). The CDR3 protein is CASQAGMNTEAFF. CDR3 coding DNA: TGTGCCAGTCAAGCGGGTATGAACACTGAAGCTTTCTTT.

In this sample, this clonotype turned up many times. This chain uses TRBV7-2 with TRBJ2-1, with 10 positions matching TRBD2. Germline V gene lookup returns CDR1 SGHTA and CDR2 FQGNSA. The CDR3 contains 18 residues. V lost 2 bases to trimming and J lost 4 bases; unmatched junction nucleotides: 11. The chain's CDR3 is CASSLWLAGGRTYNEQFF. The CDR3 DNA reads TGTGCCAGCAGCTTATGGTTAGCGGGAGGCCGAACTTACAATGAGCAGTTCTTC. The full variable domain, completed using reference TRBV7-2 and TRBJ2-1, is GAGVSQSPSNKVTEKGKDVELRCDPISGHTALYWYRQSLGQGLEFLIYFQGNSAPDKSGLPSDRFSAERTGGSVSTLTIQRTQQEDSAVYLCASSLWLAGGRTYNEQFFGPGTRLTVL.

Only a few counts were recorded for this clonotype. The V gene is TRBV7-9, the J gene TRBJ2-1, with 14 bases fitting TRBD2. The CDR3 contains 15 residues. Germline CDR1 reads SEHNR; CDR2 reads FQNEAQ (reference sequence). Unmatched junction bases numbered 7, after V lost 6 bases and J lost 9 bases. CDR3 sequence: CASRRLAGGLSEQFF. The CDR3 DNA reads as TGTGCCAGCAGGCGACTAGCGGGGGGGCTTAGTGAGCAGTTCTTC.

This clonotype has only a few counts. The chain joins TRBV11-2 to TRBJ2-5; possibly TRBD1 for D (5 bases). The CDR3 is 13 amino acids. Between the trimmed V and J ends, which lost 5 bases and 4 bases, there was a span of 11 bases. Germline CDR1 and CDR2: SGHAT and FQNNGV. The CDR3 DNA reads TGTGCCAGCAGCCCCGGACATGGAGAGACCCAGTACTTC. Its protein is CASSPGHGETQYF.

This clonotype has ten or more counts. V is TRBV11-2 and J is TRBJ1-3; D perhaps matches TRBD1 (6 bases). The germline CDR1 and CDR2 sequences are SGHAT and FQNNGV. The CDR3 has 15 residues. The germline V and J ends were trimmed by 2 bases and 3 bases, with 11 bases remaining between them. CDR3 DNA sequence: TGTGCCAGCAGCTTACAAGGGGGTTTTGGAAACACCATATATTTT. As protein: CASSLQGGFGNTIYF.

The chain is built from TRBV20-1 and TRBJ2-7, with 14 bases fitting TRBD2. The V and J ends lost 3 bases and 2 bases, in that order; junction bases with no gene match: 6. The CDR3 contains 16 residues. Germline CDR1 is DFQATT and CDR2 is SNEGSKA (reference sequence). The CDR3 DNA reads as TGCAGTGCTAGGGGGACTAGCGGGAGCCCACCCTACGAGCAGTACTTC. This codes for CSARGTSGSPPYEQYF.

The chain has TRBV6-2 or TRBV6-3 and TRBJ2-5; D uncertain. CDR3 length equals 16 residues. Deletions cut 0 bases from V and 1 base from J, with 12 bases between. Germline V gene lookup returns CDR1 MNHEY and CDR2 SVGEGT. Written as DNA, the CDR3 is TGTGCCAGCAGTTACTCGAGTTCTGGGGTCCAAGAGACCCAGTACTTC. Its protein is CASSYSSSGVQETQYF.

The J gene is TRBJ1-5, the V gene TRBV6-2 or TRBV6-3; tentatively, D is TRBD1 (5 bases). The germline V gene has CDR1 MNHEY and CDR2 SVGEGT. The CDR3 length is 16 residues. Trimming removed 4 bases at V and 6 bases at J, with 19 bases between. CDR3 protein: CASSLNFQGTGQPQHF. CDR3 bases: TGTGCCAGCAGTTTAAACTTCCAGGGTACGGGTCAGCCCCAGCATTTT.

There are many counts of this clonotype. The J gene is TRBJ2-1, the V gene TRBV19; 9 nucleotides agree with TRBD2. CDR3 size: 18 residues. Per the germline V gene, CDR1 is LNHDA and CDR2 is SQIVND (reference sequence). V trimming: 3 bases; J trimming: 4 bases; junction bases outside the gene matches: 13. CDR3 sequence reads: CASSIYLWATSGYNEQFF. DNA for the CDR3: TGTGCCAGTAGTATCTACCTATGGGCGACTAGCGGATACAATGAGCAGTTCTTC.

This clonotype was picked up a small number of times. The chain is built from TRBV20-1 and TRBJ2-3; a possible D gene is TRBD2 (5 bases). The CDR3 totals 13 residues. Germline V gene lookup returns CDR1 DFQATT and CDR2 SNEGSKA (reference sequence). V was pared by 6 bases and J by 10 bases, with 20 bases between. CDR3 sequence reads: CSAPTTGISSQYF. Written as DNA, the CDR3 is TGCAGTGCACCCACCACGGGGATTAGTTCGCAGTATTTT.

The chain carries TRBV30 and TRBJ1-5, with TRBD1 matching over 9 bases. CDR1 is GTSNPN, CDR2 SVGIG, per germline (reference sequence). The junction had 7 bases not matched to a gene; V was cut back by 1 base and J by 9 bases. CDR3 length: 14 amino acids. CDR3 sequence: CAWSGDREYSPQHF. DNA for the CDR3: TGTGCCTGGAGTGGGGACAGGGAGTACTCGCCCCAGCATTTT.

This clonotype was counted only a few times. This sequence joins TRBV5-4 and TRBJ2-1; 11 nucleotides line up with TRBD2. V was pared by 2 bases and J by 6 bases, with 4 bases of the junction left unmatched. Germline CDR1 and CDR2: SGHNT and YYREEE (reference sequence). The CDR3 length is 15 residues. The CDR3 nucleotides read TGTGCCAGCAGCTTCGGGGGGACTAGCGGCAATGAGCAGTTCTTC. As protein: CASSFGGTSGNEQFF.